Sequencing of this T cell receptor (beta chain) was carried out in a study of T-cell memory formation after mild COVID-19 (dated by TCRdb to 2020 to 2022). General notes on the study: Most TCR sequence clusters were specific to one of the two donors. In a couple of donors, T-cell clones that expanded and contracted after mild COVID-19 were tracked by sequencing TCRalpha and TCRbeta repertoires over time. The cohort was made up of two young adult volunteers, one female and one male, who were previously healthy.

Ficoll-Paque density gradient centrifugation was the method used to isolate PBMCs. Here is what the overall study found, with its caveats: SARS-CoV-2 specificity of the second-wave clones peaking on day 37 was not confirmed. Clones contracting from day 15 to 85 had balanced CD4/CD8 phenotypes, while a second wave expanding from day 15 to 37 was biased towards CD4+. Only two mild cases were covered in the study, and larger cohorts including severe cases with pre-infection samples were considered necessary. Contracting CD4+ clones turned up mainly in the CM and EM memory subsets, whereas EMRA was where CD8+ clones were enriched. Some responding clones were detected in pre-infection memory, suggesting pre-existing cross-reactive memory T cells joined the SARS-CoV-2 response.

As to this clonotype: What antigen it recognizes has not been identified. Base qualities are not at hand, and no much larger clone is one base apart.

The run used an Illumina NovaSeq 6000. TCRalpha and TCRbeta cDNA libraries were built by 5'RACE with constant-segment primers, adding sample barcodes and unique molecular identifiers. RNA was extracted from every sample with Trizol reagent. The libraries were amplified in two PCR steps, and the second step added a second sample barcode and Illumina TruSeq adapters. The libraries were sequenced on an Illumina NovaSeq using 2 x 150 bp paired-end reads. As for the original processing: Reads were demultiplexed and collapsed into UMI-guided consensus sequences with migec v1.2.7. Using mixcr v2.1.11, UMI consensuses were aligned to TRA and TRB V and J templates and then assembled into clonotypes. Expanded or contracted clonotypes were those called significant by both edgeR and NoisET, with noise models trained on biological replicates. For edgeR calls, the cutoffs were a false discovery rate-adjusted p below 0.01 and a log2 fold-change threshold of 1. As an exploratory analysis of dynamics, PCA with hierarchical clustering was applied to max-normalized trajectories of the 1000 most abundant clonotypes. Separately sequenced CD4+ and CD8+ repertoires were used to assign a CD4 or CD8 phenotype to each responding clone. In-frame beta chains were kept once TCRdb had trimmed the public reads at Q25 with fastp and called clones with MiXCR. Rows are combined by CDR3 protein, so each entry shows the most common genes and DNA. These V and J calls are TCRdb output, not the study's own analysis. The sample data list about 470,000 distinct CDR3 sequences, and 20% to 25% of these were observed just once. Under 15% of the sample lies in the top ten.

The specimen sequenced was PBMCs or a T cell subset sorted from them (not recorded which). The origin of this receptor is an adult woman who had mild COVID-19 (a few samples of this study predate the infection). The sample titles of this study are shuffled in the database, so cell type and time point are left out; the donor was told from shared clones.

The CDR3 loop reads CASSPGQGTLSEQFF. The bases read TGCGCCAGCAGCCCTGGACAGGGAACTCTTAGTGAGCAGTTCTTC. This chain joins TRBV4-1 to TRBJ2-1; TRBD1 agrees with 8 junctional bases. The V end gives up 4 bases and the J end 9 bases, leaving 11 bases in the junction not matched to a gene. The CDR3 has 15 amino acids, counting the end cysteine and phenylalanine. CDR3 DNA is the only sequence kept; it has 45 bases, read in frame from the first base. From the germline V gene, CDR1 is MGHRA and CDR2 is YSYEKL.